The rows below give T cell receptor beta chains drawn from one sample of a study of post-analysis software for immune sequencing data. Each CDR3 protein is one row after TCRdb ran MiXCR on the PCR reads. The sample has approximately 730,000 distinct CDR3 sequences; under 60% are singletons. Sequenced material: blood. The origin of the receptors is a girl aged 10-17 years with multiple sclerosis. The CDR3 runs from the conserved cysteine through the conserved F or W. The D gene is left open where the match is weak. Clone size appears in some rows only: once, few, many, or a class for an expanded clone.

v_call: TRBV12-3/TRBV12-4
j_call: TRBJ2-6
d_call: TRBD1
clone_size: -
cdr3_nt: TGTGCCAGCAGTTTAACTGCCGGGACAGGGCAGTTTGGGGCCAACGTCCTGACTTTC
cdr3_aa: CASSLTAGTGQFGANVLTF

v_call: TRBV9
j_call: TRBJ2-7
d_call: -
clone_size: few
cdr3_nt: TGTGCCAGCAGCCCCTTTACAGGCACCTACGAGCAGTACTTC
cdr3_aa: CASSPFTGTYEQYF

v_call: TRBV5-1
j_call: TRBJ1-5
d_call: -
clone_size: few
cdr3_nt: TGCGCCAGCAGCTTGGTTCCCTGGGGTGGCCAGCCCCAGCATTTT
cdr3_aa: CASSLVPWGGQPQHF

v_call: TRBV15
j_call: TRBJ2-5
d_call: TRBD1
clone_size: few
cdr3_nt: TGTGCCTATTTCGCCCCGGGGACAGGAAATGGGACCCAGTACTTC
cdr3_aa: CAYFAPGTGNGTQYF

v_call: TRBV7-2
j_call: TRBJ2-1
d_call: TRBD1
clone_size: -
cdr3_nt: TGTGCCAGCAGCTTTACAGGGGTGCGTGAGCAGTTCTTC
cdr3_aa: CASSFTGVREQFF

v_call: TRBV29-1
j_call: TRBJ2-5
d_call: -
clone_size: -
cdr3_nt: TGCAGCGTTTGGACACACACAGGGACCCAGTACTTC
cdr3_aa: CSVWTHTGTQYF

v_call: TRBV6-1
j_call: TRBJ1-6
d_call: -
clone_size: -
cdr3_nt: TGTGCCAGCAGCAGATCAGGGCAGGGCTCCTATAATTCACCCCTCCACTTT
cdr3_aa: CASSRSGQGSYNSPLHF

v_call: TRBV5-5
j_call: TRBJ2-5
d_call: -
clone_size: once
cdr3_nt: TGTGCCAGCAGCTTGTATCAGCCCCAAGAGACCCAGTACTTC
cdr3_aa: CASSLYQPQETQYF

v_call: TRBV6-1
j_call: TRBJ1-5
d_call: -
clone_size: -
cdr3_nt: TGTGCCAGCAGTGAGATGAGGGGACCCAATCAGCCCCAGCATTTT
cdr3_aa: CASSEMRGPNQPQHF

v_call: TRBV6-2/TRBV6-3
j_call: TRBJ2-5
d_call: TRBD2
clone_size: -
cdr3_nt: TGTGCCAGCAGGGTTAGCGGGAGGACCAATGAGCAGTACTTC
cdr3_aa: CASRVSGRTNEQYF

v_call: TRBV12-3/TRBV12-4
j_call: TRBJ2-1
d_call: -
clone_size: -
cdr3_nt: TGTGCCAGCAGTTTAAGTTCCGGGCGGGCGGCAAACTCCTACAATGAGCAGTTCTTC
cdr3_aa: CASSLSSGRAANSYNEQFF

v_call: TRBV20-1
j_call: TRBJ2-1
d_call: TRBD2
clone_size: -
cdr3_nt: TGCAGTGCGACGGGACTAGTCGGCAATGAGCAGTTCTTC
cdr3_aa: CSATGLVGNEQFF

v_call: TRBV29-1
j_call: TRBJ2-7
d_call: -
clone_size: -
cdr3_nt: TGCAGCGTTGAAACGGGTGGGCTAGCAGGCTACGAGCAGTACTTC
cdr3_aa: CSVETGGLAGYEQYF

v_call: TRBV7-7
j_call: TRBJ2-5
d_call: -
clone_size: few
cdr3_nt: TGTGCTAGCAGCTTAGGGGGGGATGTCGAGACCCAGTACTTC
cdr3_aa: CASSLGGDVETQYF

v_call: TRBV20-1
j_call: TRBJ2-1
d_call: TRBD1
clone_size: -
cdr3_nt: TGTAGTGCTCGGACAGGGGCCAACAATGAGCAGTTCTTC
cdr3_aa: CSARTGANNEQFF

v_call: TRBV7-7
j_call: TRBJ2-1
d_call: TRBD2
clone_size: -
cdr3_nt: TGTGCTAGCAGCCCAAGCGGGGGGGATGAGCAGTTCTTC
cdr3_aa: CASSPSGGDEQFF

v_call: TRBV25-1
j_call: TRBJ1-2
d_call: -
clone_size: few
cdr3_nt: TGTGCCAGCAGTGATTACGATACTAACTATGGCTACACCTTC
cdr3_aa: CASSDYDTNYGYTF

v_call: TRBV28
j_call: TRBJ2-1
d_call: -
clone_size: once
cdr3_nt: TGTGCCAGCAAAGCTTTAAGCTCCTACAATGAGCAGTTCTTC
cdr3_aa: CASKALSSYNEQFF

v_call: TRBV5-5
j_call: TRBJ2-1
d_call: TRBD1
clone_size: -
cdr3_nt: TGTGCCAGCAGCCTCCGAGGGGACAGTTACAATGAGCAGTTCTTC
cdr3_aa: CASSLRGDSYNEQFF

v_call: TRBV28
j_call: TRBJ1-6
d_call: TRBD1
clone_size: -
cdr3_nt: TGTGCCAGCAGTCTGGCCGGGACAGATGGATCACCCCTCCACTTT
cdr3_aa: CASSLAGTDGSPLHF

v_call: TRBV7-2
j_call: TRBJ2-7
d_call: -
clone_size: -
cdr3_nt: TGTGCCAGCAGCTTAGCGGGAGGAAGACTCACCTACGAGCAGTACTTC
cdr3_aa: CASSLAGGRLTYEQYF

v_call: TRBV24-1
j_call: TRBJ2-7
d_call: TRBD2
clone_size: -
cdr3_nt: TGTGCCACCAGTGGGGGGGGGTCACCGAGCGAGCAGTACTTC
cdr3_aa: CATSGGGSPSEQYF

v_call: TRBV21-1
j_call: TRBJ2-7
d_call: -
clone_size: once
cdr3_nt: TGTGCCAGCAGCAAAGTGGACAGGCGGAGCGAGCAGTACTTC
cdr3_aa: CASSKVDRRSEQYF

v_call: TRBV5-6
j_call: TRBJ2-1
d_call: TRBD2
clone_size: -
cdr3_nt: TGTGCCAGCAGCCCGGCGGGAGGGCGCGAGCAGTTCTTC
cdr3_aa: CASSPAGGREQFF

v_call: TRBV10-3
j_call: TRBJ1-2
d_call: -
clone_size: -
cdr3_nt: TGTGCCATCCCGGACGGGAACTATGGCTACACCTTC
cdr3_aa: CAIPDGNYGYTF

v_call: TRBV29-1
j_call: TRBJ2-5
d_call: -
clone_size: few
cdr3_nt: TGCAGCGTTGAAGGGAGGGTGGGTGAGACCCAGTACTTC
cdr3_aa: CSVEGRVGETQYF

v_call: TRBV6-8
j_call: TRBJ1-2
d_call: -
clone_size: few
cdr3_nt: TGTGCCAGCAGTGGCCTGTTTGGGGGCAACTATGGCTACACCTTC
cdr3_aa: CASSGLFGGNYGYTF

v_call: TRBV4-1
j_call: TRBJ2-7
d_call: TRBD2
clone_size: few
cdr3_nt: TGCGCCAGCAGCCAAGATCAGTTAGCGGGAGGGTACGAGCAGTACTTC
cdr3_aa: CASSQDQLAGGYEQYF

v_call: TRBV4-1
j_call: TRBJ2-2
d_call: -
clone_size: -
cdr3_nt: TGCGCCAGCAGCCAAGCAGGGTCGAACACCGGGGAGCTGTTTTTT
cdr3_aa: CASSQAGSNTGELFF

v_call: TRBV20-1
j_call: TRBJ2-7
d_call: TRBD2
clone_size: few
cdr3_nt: TGCAGTGTTGCCTACGGGAGGTCCTACGAGCAGTACTTC
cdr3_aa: CSVAYGRSYEQYF

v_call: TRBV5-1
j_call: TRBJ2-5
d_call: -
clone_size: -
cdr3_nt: TGCGCCAGCAGCTTGGGGGAGTTGGAGACCCAGTACTTC
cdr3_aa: CASSLGELETQYF

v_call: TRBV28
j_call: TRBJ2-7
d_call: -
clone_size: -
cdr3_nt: TGTGCCAGCAGTGACAACACCTACGAGCAGTACTTC
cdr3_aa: CASSDNTYEQYF

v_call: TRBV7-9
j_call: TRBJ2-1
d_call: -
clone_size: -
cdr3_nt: TGTGCCAGCAGCTTGGCCCGGGCCGTGGCGAATGAGCAGTTCTTC
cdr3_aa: CASSLARAVANEQFF

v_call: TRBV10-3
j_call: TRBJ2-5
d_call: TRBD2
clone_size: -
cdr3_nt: TGTGCCACCACGGGACTAGCGGGGGAGACCCAGTACTTC
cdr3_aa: CATTGLAGETQYF

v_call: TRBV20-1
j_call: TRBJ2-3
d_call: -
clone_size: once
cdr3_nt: TGCAGTGCTAGAGATCCGGCCACAGATACGCAGTATTTT
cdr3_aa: CSARDPATDTQYF

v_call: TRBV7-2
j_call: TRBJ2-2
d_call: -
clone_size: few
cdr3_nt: TGTGCCAGCAGCTTAGGGGAAGGTGTGGGGGAGCTGTTTTTT
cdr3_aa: CASSLGEGVGELFF

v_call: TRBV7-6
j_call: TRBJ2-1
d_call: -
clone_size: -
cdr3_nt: TGTGCCAGCAGTCGGTGGGGAGAGACCCAGTTCTTC
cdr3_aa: CASSRWGETQFF